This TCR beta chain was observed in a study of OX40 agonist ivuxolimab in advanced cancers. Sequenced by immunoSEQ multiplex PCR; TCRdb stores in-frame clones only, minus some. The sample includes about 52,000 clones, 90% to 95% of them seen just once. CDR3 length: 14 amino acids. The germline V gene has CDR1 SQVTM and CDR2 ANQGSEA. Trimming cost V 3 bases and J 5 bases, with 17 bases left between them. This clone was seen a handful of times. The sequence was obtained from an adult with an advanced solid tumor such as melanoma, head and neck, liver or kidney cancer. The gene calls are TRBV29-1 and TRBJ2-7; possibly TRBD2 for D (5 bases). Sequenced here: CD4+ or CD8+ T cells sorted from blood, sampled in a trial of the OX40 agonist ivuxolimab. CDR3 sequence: CSVEDPDLYHEQYF. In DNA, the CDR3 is TGCAGCGTTGAGGATCCGGACTTATACCACGAGCAGTACTTC.